This is a list of T cell receptor beta chains from one sample in a study of blood T cell repertoires in COVID-19. Here immunoSEQ multiplex PCR was the method, and the copy in TCRdb shows in-frame clones only, minus some. The data show about 220,000 clones, approximately 86% seen once. The sample consisted of PBMCs or T cells enriched from blood (not recorded which). The receptor set was obtained from a woman in her fifties or sixties with acute COVID-19. Both conserved end residues are part of each CDR3. Each record gives: D gene, V gene, J gene, clone size, CDR3 protein, CDR3 DNA. The D gene is left open where the match is weak. Where a row states a size, it is once, few, many or the class of an expanded clone; other rows omit it.

d_gene: TRBD1; v_gene: TRBV29-1; j_gene: TRBJ2-6; abundance: .; CDR3aa: CSASTGAVSGANVLTF; CDR3nt: TGCAGCGCCTCGACAGGGGCCGTATCTGGGGCCAACGTCCTGACTTTC
d_gene: .; v_gene: TRBV18; j_gene: TRBJ2-5; abundance: .; CDR3aa: CASSPRNYRIEETQYF; CDR3nt: TGTGCCAGCTCACCACGGAATTACAGGATAGAAGAGACCCAGTACTTC
d_gene: .; v_gene: TRBV6-5; j_gene: TRBJ2-1; abundance: few; CDR3aa: CASSIRGVKDEQFF; CDR3nt: TGTGCCAGCAGCATCAGGGGGGTTAAGGATGAGCAGTTCTTC
d_gene: .; v_gene: TRBV2; j_gene: TRBJ2-2; abundance: .; CDR3aa: CASLTGTSNTGELFF; CDR3nt: TGTGCCAGTTTGACCGGGACTTCTAACACCGGGGAGCTGTTTTTT
d_gene: .; v_gene: TRBV5-4; j_gene: TRBJ2-1; abundance: .; CDR3aa: CASSLSGPGYNEQFF; CDR3nt: TGTGCCAGCAGCTTGTCTGGTCCGGGGTACAATGAGCAGTTCTTC
d_gene: TRBD1; v_gene: TRBV10-2; j_gene: TRBJ1-3; abundance: .; CDR3aa: CASSPPRQGSGNTIYF; CDR3nt: TGCGCCAGCAGTCCCCCCAGACAGGGCTCTGGAAACACCATATATTTT
d_gene: .; v_gene: TRBV10-3; j_gene: TRBJ1-6; abundance: .; CDR3aa: CAIKAGYNSPLHF; CDR3nt: TGTGCCATCAAGGCAGGCTATAATTCACCCCTCCACTTT
d_gene: .; v_gene: TRBV19; j_gene: TRBJ2-7; abundance: .; CDR3aa: CASSIVNSYEQYF; CDR3nt: TGTGCCAGTAGTATAGTGAACAGCTACGAGCAGTACTTC
d_gene: .; v_gene: TRBV28; j_gene: TRBJ1-2; abundance: .; CDR3aa: CASSFFGRYGYTF; CDR3nt: TGTGCCAGCAGTTTTTTCGGGAGGTATGGCTACACCTTC
d_gene: .; v_gene: TRBV28; j_gene: TRBJ2-1; abundance: .; CDR3aa: CASSFGPSYNEQFF; CDR3nt: TGTGCCAGCAGTTTTGGGCCCTCCTACAATGAGCAGTTCTTC
d_gene: .; v_gene: TRBV27; j_gene: TRBJ2-1; abundance: .; CDR3aa: CASSLRRELSYNEQFF; CDR3nt: TGTGCCAGCAGTTTGAGACGGGAGTTGTCCTACAATGAGCAGTTCTTC
d_gene: .; v_gene: TRBV7-2; j_gene: TRBJ1-6; abundance: .; CDR3aa: CASSSAGNNSPLHF; CDR3nt: TGTGCCAGCAGCTCCGCAGGGAATAATTCACCCCTCCACTTT
d_gene: TRBD1; v_gene: TRBV6-2/TRBV6-3; j_gene: TRBJ1-2; abundance: .; CDR3aa: CASSHRTGFDGYTF; CDR3nt: TGTGCCAGCAGTCACCGGACAGGGTTCGATGGCTACACCTTC
d_gene: .; v_gene: TRBV4-1; j_gene: TRBJ2-1; abundance: .; CDR3aa: CASSQDWTNYNEQFF; CDR3nt: TGCGCCAGCAGCCAAGATTGGACTAACTACAATGAGCAGTTCTTC
d_gene: .; v_gene: TRBV20-1; j_gene: TRBJ2-7; abundance: .; CDR3aa: CSAMRAYEQYF; CDR3nt: TGCAGTGCTATGCGGGCCTACGAGCAGTACTTC
d_gene: TRBD2; v_gene: TRBV5-5; j_gene: TRBJ2-7; abundance: .; CDR3aa: CASSFAGETYEQYF; CDR3nt: TGTGCCAGCAGCTTCGCGGGAGAAACCTACGAGCAGTACTTC
d_gene: TRBD1; v_gene: TRBV27; j_gene: TRBJ2-7; abundance: .; CDR3aa: CASSPAGGASPYEQYF; CDR3nt: TGTGCCAGCAGCCCCGCAGGGGGAGCCTCTCCCTACGAGCAGTACTTC
d_gene: TRBD1; v_gene: TRBV7-9; j_gene: TRBJ1-4; abundance: .; CDR3aa: CASSPKGQANEKLFF; CDR3nt: TGTGCCAGCAGCCCTAAGGGACAGGCTAATGAAAAACTGTTTTTT
d_gene: TRBD1; v_gene: TRBV5-4; j_gene: TRBJ2-5; abundance: .; CDR3aa: CASSFTGGVETQYF; CDR3nt: TGTGCCAGCAGCTTTACAGGGGGCGTGGAGACCCAGTACTTC
d_gene: .; v_gene: TRBV13; j_gene: TRBJ1-2; abundance: .; CDR3aa: CASSRRGLNYGYTF; CDR3nt: TGTGCCAGCAGTCGGCGGGGCCTTAACTATGGCTACACCTTC
d_gene: TRBD2; v_gene: TRBV6-6; j_gene: TRBJ2-3; abundance: .; CDR3aa: CASSHTGTSTDTQYF; CDR3nt: TGTGCCAGCAGTCATACCGGGACTAGCACCGATACGCAGTATTTT
d_gene: TRBD2; v_gene: TRBV29-1; j_gene: TRBJ2-5; abundance: .; CDR3aa: CSVNRGGAQETQYF; CDR3nt: TGCAGCGTTAATCGCGGGGGAGCCCAAGAGACCCAGTACTTC
d_gene: TRBD1; v_gene: TRBV5-1; j_gene: TRBJ1-2; abundance: .; CDR3aa: CASSLPGQGLYTF; CDR3nt: TGCGCCAGCAGCTTGCCGGGACAGGGACTCTACACCTTC
d_gene: TRBD1; v_gene: TRBV2; j_gene: TRBJ2-7; abundance: once; CDR3aa: CASSEEWTGGYEQYF; CDR3nt: TGTGCCAGCAGTGAAGAGTGGACAGGGGGGTACGAGCAGTACTTC
d_gene: .; v_gene: TRBV28; j_gene: TRBJ2-5; abundance: .; CDR3aa: CASRKQGQETQYF; CDR3nt: TGTGCCAGCAGGAAACAGGGTCAGGAGACCCAGTACTTC
d_gene: TRBD2; v_gene: TRBV28; j_gene: TRBJ2-1; abundance: once; CDR3aa: CASSRSGTSGTNEQFF; CDR3nt: TGTGCCAGCAGTCGCTCCGGGACTAGCGGGACCAATGAGCAGTTCTTC
d_gene: .; v_gene: TRBV6-5; j_gene: TRBJ1-2; abundance: .; CDR3aa: CASSYSRGSNYGYTF; CDR3nt: TGTGCCAGCAGTTACTCCCGGGGTTCTAACTATGGCTACACCTTC
d_gene: TRBD1; v_gene: TRBV9; j_gene: TRBJ1-4; abundance: .; CDR3aa: CASSVTGGVSEKLFF; CDR3nt: TGTGCCAGCAGCGTCACAGGGGGGGTTAGTGAAAAACTGTTTTTT
d_gene: .; v_gene: TRBV4-2; j_gene: TRBJ2-3; abundance: once; CDR3aa: CASSQVGSERQYF; CDR3nt: TGTGCCAGCAGCCAAGTAGGGAGCGAGCGACAGTATTTT
d_gene: TRBD1; v_gene: TRBV3-1/TRBV3-2; j_gene: TRBJ1-2; abundance: .; CDR3aa: CASSQGSGTGGRGYTF; CDR3nt: TGTGCCAGCAGCCAAGGCTCGGGGACAGGGGGCAGAGGCTACACCTTC
d_gene: .; v_gene: TRBV5-6; j_gene: TRBJ2-1; abundance: .; CDR3aa: CASSLTGNEQFF; CDR3nt: TGTGCCAGCAGCTTAACCGGTAATGAGCAGTTCTTC
d_gene: .; v_gene: TRBV3-1/TRBV3-2; j_gene: TRBJ2-7; abundance: few; CDR3aa: CASSQGVTGAGQYF; CDR3nt: TGTGCCAGCAGCCAAGGAGTGACGGGAGCTGGGCAGTACTTC
d_gene: TRBD1; v_gene: TRBV5-1; j_gene: TRBJ2-3; abundance: .; CDR3aa: CASSSPGQGSTSTDTQYF; CDR3nt: TGCGCCAGCAGCTCGCCGGGACAGGGATCTACTAGCACAGATACGCAGTATTTT
d_gene: .; v_gene: TRBV4-2; j_gene: TRBJ2-3; abundance: once; CDR3aa: CASSKDNRPDTQYF; CDR3nt: TGTGCCAGCAGCAAGGATAACAGGCCAGATACGCAGTATTTT
d_gene: .; v_gene: TRBV30; j_gene: TRBJ2-7; abundance: .; CDR3aa: CARSVMGAVSYEQYF; CDR3nt: TGTGCCCGGAGTGTAATGGGGGCCGTCTCCTACGAGCAGTACTTC
d_gene: .; v_gene: TRBV24-1; j_gene: TRBJ2-7; abundance: .; CDR3aa: CATSDPRTAVGEQYF; CDR3nt: TGTGCCACCAGTGATCCCCGGACAGCCGTCGGCGAGCAGTACTTC
d_gene: TRBD1; v_gene: TRBV6-6; j_gene: TRBJ2-7; abundance: few; CDR3aa: CASRGGQGAVNEQYF; CDR3nt: TGTGCCAGCAGAGGAGGACAGGGGGCTGTAAACGAGCAGTACTTC
d_gene: .; v_gene: TRBV7-2; j_gene: TRBJ1-2; abundance: .; CDR3aa: CASSLDVRDTGYTF; CDR3nt: TGTGCCAGCAGCTTAGACGTCAGGGATACTGGCTACACCTTC
d_gene: .; v_gene: TRBV19; j_gene: TRBJ1-5; abundance: many; CDR3aa: CASSISRVYQPQHF; CDR3nt: TGTGCCAGTAGTATTTCGAGGGTGTATCAGCCCCAGCATTTT
d_gene: .; v_gene: TRBV15; j_gene: TRBJ2-7; abundance: .; CDR3aa: CATSRDPLQGHEQYF; CDR3nt: TGTGCCACCAGCAGAGATCCATTACAGGGCCACGAGCAGTACTTC